One and the same sample provided the 8 T cell receptor beta chains below, sequenced in a study of shared clonotypes between healthy human individuals. The table came from immunoSEQ multiplex PCR; TCRdb's copy has only in-frame clones and leaves some out. The data show hundreds of thousands of clones, around 67% seen once. The sequencing input was memory CD4+ T cells sorted from blood. Subset indicated: CD45RA-negative fraction. The receptor set was obtained from a woman in her thirties in good health.

On this clone itself: The sample holds other DNA sequences that translate to the same CDR3. The CDR3 loop reads CASSLGTSSYNEQFF. The CDR3 DNA follows: TGTGCCAGCAGCCTCGGGACAAGTTCCTACAATGAGCAGTTCTTC. The chain recombines TRBV5-4 with TRBJ2-1; D perhaps matches TRBD1 (6 bases). The CDR3 length is 15 residues. Trimming shortened V by 4 bases and J by 1 base, and 12 bases separated the two germline ends. From germline, CDR1 is SGHNT and CDR2 YYREEE (reference sequence).

V usage is TRBV28 and J usage is TRBJ2-2, with D perhaps TRBD1 or TRBD2 (6 bases each). V lost 5 bases and J 7 bases, leaving 11 bases between the germline ends. The germline V gene encodes CDR1 MDHEN and CDR2 SYDVKM. The CDR3 is 13 residues long. CDR3 nucleotide sequence: TGTGCCAGCAGTCCGGGGGCTGTCGGGGAGCTGTTTTTT. Encoded protein: CASSPGAVGELFF. The full variable domain, rest sourced from reference TRBV28 and TRBJ2-2, is DVKVTQSSRYLVKRTGEKVFLECVQDMDHENMFWYRQDPGLGLRLIYFSYDVKMKEKGDIPEGYSVSREKKERFSLILESASTNQTSMYLCASSPGAVGELFFGEGSRLTVL.

The CDR3 is CASSTRGTPYEQYF. CDR3 DNA sequence: TGTGCCAGCTCAACAAGAGGGACTCCCTACGAGCAGTACTTC. This sequence joins TRBV18 and TRBJ2-7; D may be TRBD2 (6 bases). This CDR3 region has 14 residues. V was cut by 5 bases and J by 2 bases, with 13 bases left in between. Germline assignment: CDR1 KGHSH and CDR2 LQKENI.

Comments on this clone: The identical CDR3 is also encoded by other nucleotide sequences in the sample. The rearrangement uses TRBV5-1 and TRBJ2-3; D is possibly TRBD1 (5 bases). Germline values: CDR1 SGHRS, CDR2 YFSETQ. This CDR3 region has 14 residues. Trimming took off 4 bases at V and 2 bases at J, with 11 bases between the two ends. CDR3: CASSQGTLTDTQYF. The CDR3 nucleotides read TGCGCCAGCAGCCAGGGTACCCTCACAGATACGCAGTATTTT. Supplemented by reference TRBV5-1 and TRBJ2-3, the full variable domain reads KAGVTQTPRYLIKTRGQQVTLSCSPISGHRSVSWYQQTPGQGLQFLFEYFSETQRNKGNFPGRFSGRQFSNSRSEMNVSTLELGDSALYLCASSQGTLTDTQYFGPGTRLTVL.

The gene calls are TRBV6-5 and TRBJ2-7, with D possibly being TRBD2 (6 bases). CDR1 is MNHEY, CDR2 SVGAGI, per germline. V gave up 0 bases and J gave up 4 bases, with 13 bases separating them. This CDR3 is 15 amino acids long. CDR3 loop: CASSYSSGGVYEQYF. The CDR3 nucleotides read TGTGCCAGCAGTTACTCGTCCGGGGGTGTATACGAGCAGTACTTC.

The CDR3, as DNA: TGCAGCGTTGAAAGTAAACCTAGCGGAGTTTCCATGAACACTGAAGCTTTCTTT. As protein: CSVESKPSGVSMNTEAFF. V gene TRBV29-1 combines with J gene TRBJ1-1; unclear D gene. V dropped 2 bases and J dropped 0 bases, with 22 bases sitting between them. CDR1 is SQVTM and CDR2 is ANQGSEA in the germline V gene. The CDR3 runs 18 residues.

This clone appeared many times. The CDR3 reads CASSLGQLTDTQYF. The CDR3 nucleotides are TGTGCCAGCAGCTTGGGTCAACTCACAGATACGCAGTATTTT. V and J are TRBV7-6 and TRBJ2-3; D is unclear. V lost 3 bases to trimming and J lost 2 bases, with 9 bases between them. Looked up from germline, CDR1 is SGHVS and CDR2 is FNYEAQ. CDR3 size: 14 residues.

The chain combines TRBV7-9 with TRBJ2-7, with 11 bases aligning to TRBD2. The CDR3 sequence is 15 residues long. CDR1 and CDR2 from the germline V gene are SEHNR and FQNEAQ (reference sequence). Losses at the gene ends were 5 bases for V and 0 bases for J; bases not matched to a gene: 3. CDR3 sequence: CASSDGTSGSYEQYF. CDR3 sequence (DNA): TGTGCCAGCAGCGACGGGACTAGCGGCTCCTACGAGCAGTACTTC.